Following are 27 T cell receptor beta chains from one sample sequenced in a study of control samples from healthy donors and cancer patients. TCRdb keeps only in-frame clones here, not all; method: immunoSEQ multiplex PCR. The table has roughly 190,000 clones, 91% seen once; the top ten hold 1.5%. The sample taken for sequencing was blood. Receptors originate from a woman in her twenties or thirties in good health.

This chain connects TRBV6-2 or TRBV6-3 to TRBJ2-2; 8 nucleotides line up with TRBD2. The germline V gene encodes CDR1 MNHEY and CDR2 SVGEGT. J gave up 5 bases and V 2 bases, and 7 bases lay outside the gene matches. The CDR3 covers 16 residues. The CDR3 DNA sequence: TGTGCCAGCAGTTACAACAGCGGGAGTTTGACCGGGGAGCTGTTTTTT. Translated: CASSYNSGSLTGELFF.

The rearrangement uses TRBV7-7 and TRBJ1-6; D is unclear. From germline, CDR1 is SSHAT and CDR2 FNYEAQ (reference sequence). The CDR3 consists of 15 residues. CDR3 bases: TGTGCTAGCCGAACCCCGGGTCTATATAATTCACCCCTCCACTTT. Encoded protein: CASRTPGLYNSPLHF.

The CDR3 sequence: CASSPGLAGVVGELFF. DNA of the CDR3: TGTGCCAGCAGTCCGGGACTAGCGGGAGTGGTCGGGGAGCTGTTTTTT. V usage is TRBV27 and J usage is TRBJ2-2; 14 nucleotides align to TRBD2. J lost 7 bases, V lost 5 bases, and 6 bases had no gene match. Germline loops: CDR1 MNHEY, CDR2 SMNVEV (reference sequence). This CDR3 has 16 amino acids.

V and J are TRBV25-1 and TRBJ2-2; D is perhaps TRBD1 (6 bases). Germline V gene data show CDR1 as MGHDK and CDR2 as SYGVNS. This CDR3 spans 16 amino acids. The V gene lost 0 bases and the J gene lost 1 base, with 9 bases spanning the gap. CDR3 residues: CASSEYQQGNTGELFF. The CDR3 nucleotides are TGTGCCAGCAGTGAATATCAACAGGGGAACACCGGGGAGCTGTTTTTT.

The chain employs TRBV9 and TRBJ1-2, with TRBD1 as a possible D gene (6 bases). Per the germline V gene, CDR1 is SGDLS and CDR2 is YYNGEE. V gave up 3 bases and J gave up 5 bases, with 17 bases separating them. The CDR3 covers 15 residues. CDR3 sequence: CASSATPGQRYGYTF. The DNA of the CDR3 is TGTGCCAGCAGCGCCACCCCGGGACAAAGGTATGGCTACACCTTC.

The chain's CDR3 is CASSAGTNYGYTF. In DNA, the CDR3 is TGTGCCAGCAGCGCCGGGACTAACTATGGCTACACCTTC. V and J are TRBV2 and TRBJ1-2; D remains unclear. The V end lost 6 bases, the J end lost 0 bases, and 8 bases lay between the germline ends. The germline CDR1 and CDR2 sequences are SNHLY and FYNNEI. The CDR3 length is 13 residues.

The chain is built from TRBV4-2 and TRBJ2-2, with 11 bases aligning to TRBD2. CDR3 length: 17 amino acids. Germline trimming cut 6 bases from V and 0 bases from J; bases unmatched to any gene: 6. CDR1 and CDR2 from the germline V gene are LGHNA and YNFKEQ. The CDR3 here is CASSRFSGRANTGELFF. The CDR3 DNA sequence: TGTGCCAGCAGTCGTTTTAGCGGGAGGGCGAACACCGGGGAGCTGTTTTTT.

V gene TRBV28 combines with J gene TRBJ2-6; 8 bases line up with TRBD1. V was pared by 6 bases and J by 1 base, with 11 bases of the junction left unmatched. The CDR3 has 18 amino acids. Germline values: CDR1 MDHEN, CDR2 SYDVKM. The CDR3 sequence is CASSLTGVGGSGANVLTF. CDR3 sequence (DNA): TGTGCCAGCAGCCTGACAGGGGTAGGAGGATCTGGGGCCAACGTCCTGACTTTC.

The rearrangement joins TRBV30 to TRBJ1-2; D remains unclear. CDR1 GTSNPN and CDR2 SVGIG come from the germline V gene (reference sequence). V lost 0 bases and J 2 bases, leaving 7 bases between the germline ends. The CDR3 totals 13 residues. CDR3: CAWSVHGNYGYTF. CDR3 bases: TGTGCCTGGAGTGTACACGGGAACTATGGCTACACCTTC.

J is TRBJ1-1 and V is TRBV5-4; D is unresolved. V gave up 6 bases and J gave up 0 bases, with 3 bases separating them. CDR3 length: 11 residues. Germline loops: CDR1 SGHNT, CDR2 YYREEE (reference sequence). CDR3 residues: CASTVNTEAFF. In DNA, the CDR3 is TGTGCCAGCACGGTGAACACTGAAGCTTTCTTT.

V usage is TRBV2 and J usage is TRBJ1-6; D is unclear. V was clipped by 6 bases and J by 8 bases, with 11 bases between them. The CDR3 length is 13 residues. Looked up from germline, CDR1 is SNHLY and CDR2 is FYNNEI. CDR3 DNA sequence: TGTGCCAGCAGGCTAAGTGGGGATTCACCCCTCCACTTT. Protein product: CASRLSGDSPLHF.

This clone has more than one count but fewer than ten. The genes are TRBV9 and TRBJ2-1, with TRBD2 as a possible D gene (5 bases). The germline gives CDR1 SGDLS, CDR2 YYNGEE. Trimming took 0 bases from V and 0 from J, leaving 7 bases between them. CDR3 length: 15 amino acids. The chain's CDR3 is CASSVERSSYNEQFF. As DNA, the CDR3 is TGTGCCAGCAGCGTAGAGCGGAGCTCCTACAATGAGCAGTTCTTC.

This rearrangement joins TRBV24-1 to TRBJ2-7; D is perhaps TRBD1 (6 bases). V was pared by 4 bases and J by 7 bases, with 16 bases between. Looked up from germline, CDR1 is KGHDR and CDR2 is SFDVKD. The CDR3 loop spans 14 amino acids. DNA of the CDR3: TGTGCCACCAGTGACCCGACAGGTTCGGGGGAGCAGTACTTC. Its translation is CATSDPTGSGEQYF.

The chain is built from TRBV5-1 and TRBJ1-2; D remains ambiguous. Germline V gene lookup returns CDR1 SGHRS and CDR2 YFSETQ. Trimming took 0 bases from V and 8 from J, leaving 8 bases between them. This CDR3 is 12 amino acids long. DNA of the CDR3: TGCGCCAGCAGCTTGGTAGAGGGCGGCTACACCTTC. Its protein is CASSLVEGGYTF.

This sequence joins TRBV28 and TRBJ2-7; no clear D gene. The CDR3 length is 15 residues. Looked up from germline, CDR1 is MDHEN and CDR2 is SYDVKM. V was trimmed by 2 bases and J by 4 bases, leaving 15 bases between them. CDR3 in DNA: TGTGCCAGCAGTTTACGTCCCACATCCGGATACGAGCAGTACTTC. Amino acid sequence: CASSLRPTSGYEQYF.

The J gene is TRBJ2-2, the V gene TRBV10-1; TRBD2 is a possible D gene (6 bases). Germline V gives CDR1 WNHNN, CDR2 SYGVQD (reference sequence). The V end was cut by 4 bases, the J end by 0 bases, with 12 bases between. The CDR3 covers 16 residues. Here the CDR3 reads CASSAGLTANTGELFF. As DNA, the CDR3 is TGCGCCAGCAGTGCCGGACTAACCGCGAACACCGGGGAGCTGTTTTTT.

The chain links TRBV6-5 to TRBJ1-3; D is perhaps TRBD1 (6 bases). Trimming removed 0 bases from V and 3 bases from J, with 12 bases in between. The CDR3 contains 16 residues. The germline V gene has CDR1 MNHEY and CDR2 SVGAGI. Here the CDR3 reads CASSYSDSRHGNTIYF. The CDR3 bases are TGTGCCAGCAGTTACTCGGACAGCCGGCATGGAAACACCATATATTTT.

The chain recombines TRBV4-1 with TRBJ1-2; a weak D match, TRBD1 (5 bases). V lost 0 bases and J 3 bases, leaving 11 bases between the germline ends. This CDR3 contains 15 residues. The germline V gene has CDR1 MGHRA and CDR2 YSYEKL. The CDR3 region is CASSQEVAGYYGYTF. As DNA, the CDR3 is TGCGCCAGCAGCCAAGAGGTGGCAGGGTACTATGGCTACACCTTC.

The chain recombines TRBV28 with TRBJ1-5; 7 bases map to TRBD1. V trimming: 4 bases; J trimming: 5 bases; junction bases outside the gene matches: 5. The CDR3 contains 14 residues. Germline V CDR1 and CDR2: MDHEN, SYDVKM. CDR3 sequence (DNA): TGTGCCAGCAGTTCCGGACAGGTGGATCAGCCCCAGCATTTT. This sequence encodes CASSSGQVDQPQHF.

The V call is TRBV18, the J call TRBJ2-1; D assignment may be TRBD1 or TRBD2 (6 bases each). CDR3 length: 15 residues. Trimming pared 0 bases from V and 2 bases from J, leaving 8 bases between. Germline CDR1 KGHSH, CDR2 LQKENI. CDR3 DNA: TGTGCCAGCTCACCACCGGGGGGCGCCTACAATGAGCAGTTCTTC. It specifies CASSPPGGAYNEQFF.

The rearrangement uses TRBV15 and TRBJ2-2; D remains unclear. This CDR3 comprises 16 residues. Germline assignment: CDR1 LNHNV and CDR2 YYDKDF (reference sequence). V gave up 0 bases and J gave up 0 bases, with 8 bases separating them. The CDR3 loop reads CATSRERTANTGELFF. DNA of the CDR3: TGTGCCACCAGCAGAGAGCGGACCGCGAACACCGGGGAGCTGTTTTTT.

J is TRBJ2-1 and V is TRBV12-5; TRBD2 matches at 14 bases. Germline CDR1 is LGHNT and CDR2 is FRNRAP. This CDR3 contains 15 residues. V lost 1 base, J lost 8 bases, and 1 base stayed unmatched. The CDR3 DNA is TGTGCTAGTGGTTTGGGACTAGCGGGAGGGGATGAGCAGTTCTTC. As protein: CASGLGLAGGDEQFF.

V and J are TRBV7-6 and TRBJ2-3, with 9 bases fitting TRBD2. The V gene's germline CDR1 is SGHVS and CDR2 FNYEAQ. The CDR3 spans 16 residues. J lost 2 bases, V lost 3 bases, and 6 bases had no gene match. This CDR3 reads CASSLGSGGLTDTQYF. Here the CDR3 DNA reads TGTGCCAGCAGCTTGGGGAGCGGGGGGCTCACAGATACGCAGTATTTT.

The CDR3 region is CASSPMTSGNEEQYF. In nucleotides, the CDR3 is TGTGCCAGCAGCCCCATGACTAGCGGGAACGAAGAGCAGTACTTC. The chain employs TRBV11-3 and TRBJ2-7, with TRBD2 identical over 11 bases. V lost 5 bases, J lost 7 bases, and 10 bases stayed unmatched. CDR3 length: 15 residues. Germline CDR1 reads SGHNT; CDR2 reads YENEEA.

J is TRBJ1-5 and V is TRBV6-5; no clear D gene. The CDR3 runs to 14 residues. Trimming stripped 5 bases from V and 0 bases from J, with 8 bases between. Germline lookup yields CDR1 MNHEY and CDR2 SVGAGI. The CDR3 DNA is TGTGCCAGCAGTCTCGGCAATAGCAATCAGCCCCAGCATTTT. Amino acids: CASSLGNSNQPQHF.

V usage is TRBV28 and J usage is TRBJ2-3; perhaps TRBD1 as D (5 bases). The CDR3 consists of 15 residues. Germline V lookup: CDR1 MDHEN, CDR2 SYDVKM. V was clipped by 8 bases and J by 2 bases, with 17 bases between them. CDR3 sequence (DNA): TGTGCCAGCTGTAAGGGGTGGGGAAACACAGATACGCAGTATTTT. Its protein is CASCKGWGNTDTQYF.

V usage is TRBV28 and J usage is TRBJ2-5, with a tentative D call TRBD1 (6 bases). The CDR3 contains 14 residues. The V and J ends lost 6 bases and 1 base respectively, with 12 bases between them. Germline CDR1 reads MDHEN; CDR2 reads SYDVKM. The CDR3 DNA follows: TGTGCCAGCAGATACACAGGGTTCCAAGAGACCCAGTACTTC. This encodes CASRYTGFQETQYF. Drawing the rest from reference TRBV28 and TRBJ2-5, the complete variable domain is DVKVTQSSRYLVKRTGEKVFLECVQDMDHENMFWYRQDPGLGLRLIYFSYDVKMKEKGDIPEGYSVSREKKERFSLILESASTNQTSMYLCASRYTGFQETQYFGPGTRLLVL.